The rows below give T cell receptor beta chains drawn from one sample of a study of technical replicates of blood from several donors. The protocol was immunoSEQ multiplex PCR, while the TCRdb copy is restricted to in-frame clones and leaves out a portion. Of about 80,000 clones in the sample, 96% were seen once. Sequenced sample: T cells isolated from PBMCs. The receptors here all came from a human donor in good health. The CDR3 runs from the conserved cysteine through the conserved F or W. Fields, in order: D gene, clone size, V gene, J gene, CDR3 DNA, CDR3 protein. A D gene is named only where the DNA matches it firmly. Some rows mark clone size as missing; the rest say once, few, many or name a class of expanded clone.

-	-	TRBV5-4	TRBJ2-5	TGTGCCAGCAGCCAAACACTATCCCAAGAGACCCAGTACTTC	CASSQTLSQETQYF
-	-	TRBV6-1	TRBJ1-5	TGTGCCAGCAGTGAAAGGCCCCAGGGAGGGAATCAGCCCCAGCATTTT	CASSERPQGGNQPQHF
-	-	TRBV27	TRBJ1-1	TGTGCCAGCAGTCCACAGGGAACCAAAGCTTTCTTT	CASSPQGTKAFF
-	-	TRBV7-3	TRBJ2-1	TGTGCCAGCAGCTTAGCCCAGCCTAGTGAGCAGTTCTTC	CASSLAQPSEQFF
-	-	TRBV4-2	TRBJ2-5	TGTGCCAGCAGCCAAACACAGGGCTACCAAGAGACCCAGTACTTC	CASSQTQGYQETQYF
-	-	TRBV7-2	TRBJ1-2	TGTGCCAGCAGCCCAAGCGGCGGGCCACGGGGCTACACCTTC	CASSPSGGPRGYTF
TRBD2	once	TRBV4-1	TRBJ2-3	TGCGCCAGCAGCCAACCGACTAGCGGGAGGAGCACAGATACGCAGTATTTT	CASSQPTSGRSTDTQYF
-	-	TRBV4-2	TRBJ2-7	TGTGCCAGCAGCTTCACTAGCAGCTACGAGCAGTACTTC	CASSFTSSYEQYF
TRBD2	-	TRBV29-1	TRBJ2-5	TGCAGCGTTGAAGGCCCGACTAGCTTTATTGGGACCCAGTACTTC	CSVEGPTSFIGTQYF
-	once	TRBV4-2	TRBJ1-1	TGTGCCAGCAGCCAAGAAAGCTCTCAGGTTTGGAAAGCTTTCTTT	CASSQESSQVWKAFF
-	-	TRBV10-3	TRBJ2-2	TGTGCCATCGGTGGGGGGCTAAAAACCGGGGAGCTGTTTTTT	CAIGGGLKTGELFF
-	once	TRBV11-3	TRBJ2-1	TGTGCCAGCGGTTACGGCGGGGTTAGCTCCTACAATGAGCAGTTCTTC	CASGYGGVSSYNEQFF
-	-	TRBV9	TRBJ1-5	TGTGCCAGCAGCGTAGAAGGGGCCCAACAGCCCCAGCATTTT	CASSVEGAQQPQHF
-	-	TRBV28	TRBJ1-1	TGTGCCAGCACCCTAGGTAGAACGGCTTTCTTT	CASTLGRTAFF